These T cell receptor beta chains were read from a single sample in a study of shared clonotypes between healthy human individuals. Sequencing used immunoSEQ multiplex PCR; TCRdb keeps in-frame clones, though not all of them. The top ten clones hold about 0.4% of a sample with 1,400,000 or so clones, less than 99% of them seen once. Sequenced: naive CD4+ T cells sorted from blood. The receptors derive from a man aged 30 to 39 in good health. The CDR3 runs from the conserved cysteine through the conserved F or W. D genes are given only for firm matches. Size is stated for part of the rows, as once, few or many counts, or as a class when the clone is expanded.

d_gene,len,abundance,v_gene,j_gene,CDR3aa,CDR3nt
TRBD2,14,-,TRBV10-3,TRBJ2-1,CATRTSGSYNEQFF,TGTGCCACCCGGACTAGCGGCTCCTACAATGAGCAGTTCTTC
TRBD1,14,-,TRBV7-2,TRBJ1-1,CASSGNRGNTEAFF,TGTGCCAGCAGCGGAAACAGGGGTAACACTGAAGCTTTCTTT
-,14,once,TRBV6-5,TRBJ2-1,CASLGAPGYNEQFF,TGTGCCAGCCTGGGAGCCCCCGGATACAATGAGCAGTTCTTC
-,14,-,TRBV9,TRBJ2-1,CASSSRTSYNEQFF,TGTGCCAGCAGCTCCCGGACCTCCTACAATGAGCAGTTCTTC
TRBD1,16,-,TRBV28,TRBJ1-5,CASTLPGQFLGEPQHF,TGTGCCAGCACCCTCCCGGGACAGTTTTTGGGCGAGCCCCAGCATTTT
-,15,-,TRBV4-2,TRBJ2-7,CASSQGRGGTYEQYF,TGTGCCAGCAGCCAAGGGAGAGGGGGTACGTACGAGCAGTACTTC
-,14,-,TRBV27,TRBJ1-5,CASSLTGPPEPQHF,TGTGCCAGCAGTTTAACGGGGCCCCCGGAGCCCCAGCATTTT
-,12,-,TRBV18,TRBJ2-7,CASSTLGDEQYF,TGTGCCAGCTCAACCCTAGGGGACGAGCAGTACTTC
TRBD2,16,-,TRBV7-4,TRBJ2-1,CASSPKRLAEDNEQLF,TGTGCCAGCAGCCCAAAGCGTCTAGCGGAGGACAATGAGCAGCTCTTC
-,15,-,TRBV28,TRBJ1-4,CASSLLLPSGEKLFF,TGTGCCAGCAGTTTATTACTCCCGAGCGGGGAAAAACTGTTTTTT
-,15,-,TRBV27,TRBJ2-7,CASSPRVVGAYEQYF,TGTGCCAGCAGTCCCAGGGTTGTCGGTGCCTACGAGCAGTACTTC
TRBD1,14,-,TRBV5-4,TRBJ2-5,CASSWPGQGETQYF,TGTGCCAGCAGCTGGCCGGGACAGGGGGAGACCCAGTACTTC
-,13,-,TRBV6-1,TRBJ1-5,CASSSKINQPQHF,TGTGCCAGCAGTTCCAAGATTAATCAGCCCCAGCATTTT
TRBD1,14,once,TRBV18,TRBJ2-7,CASSPTGGGYEQYF,TGTGCCAGCTCACCTACAGGGGGCGGATACGAGCAGTACTTC
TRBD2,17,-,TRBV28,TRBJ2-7,CASRLGLAGMNDYEQYF,TGTGCCAGCAGACTCGGACTAGCGGGTATGAACGACTACGAGCAGTACTTC
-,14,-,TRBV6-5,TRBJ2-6,CASRIDSGANVLTF,TGTGCTTCGCGTATCGACTCTGGGGCCAACGTCCTGACTTTC
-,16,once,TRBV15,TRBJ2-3,CATSRLLSGSTDTQYF,TGTGCCACCAGCAGACTGCTAAGCGGTAGCACAGATACGCAGTATTTT
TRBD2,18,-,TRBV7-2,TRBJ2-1,CASSLVTSGSGTYNEQFF,TGTGCCAGCAGCTTAGTTACTAGCGGGAGTGGGACCTACAATGAGCAGTTCTTC
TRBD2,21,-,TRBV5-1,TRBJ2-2,CASSLGAVGLAGPTNTGELFF,TGCGCCAGCAGCTTGGGGGCTGTCGGCCTAGCGGGACCTACGAACACCGGGGAGCTGTTTTTT
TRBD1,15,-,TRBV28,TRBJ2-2,CASTPPQGDTGELFF,TGTGCCAGCACCCCTCCGCAGGGGGACACCGGGGAGCTGTTTTTT
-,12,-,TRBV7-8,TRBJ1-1,CASRLVNTEAFF,TGTGCCAGCAGGCTGGTGAACACTGAAGCTTTCTTT
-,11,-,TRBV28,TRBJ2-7,CASSSRDEQYF,TGTGCCAGCAGTTCGAGAGACGAGCAGTACTTC
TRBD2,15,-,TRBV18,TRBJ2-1,CASSPPSGSYNEQFF,TGTGCCAGCTCACCCCCTAGCGGGAGTTACAATGAGCAGTTCTTC
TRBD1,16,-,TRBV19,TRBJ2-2,CASSSRQGAVTGELFF,TGTGCCAGTAGTTCCCGACAGGGGGCGGTCACCGGGGAGCTGTTTTTT
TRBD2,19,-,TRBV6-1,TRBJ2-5,CASSEGGTSGSGRGETQYF,TGTGCCAGCAGTGAAGGGGGGACTAGCGGGAGCGGTCGGGGAGAGACCCAGTACTTC
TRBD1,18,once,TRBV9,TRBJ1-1,CASSGPLGRGHEDTEAFF,TGTGCCAGCAGTGGCCCGCTGGGGAGGGGGCATGAGGACACTGAAGCTTTCTTT